This entry concerns a single T cell receptor (beta chain). The antigen is unknown. These data originate in a study of CD8 T cells in Susac syndrome. Germline V lookup: CDR1 SQVTM, CDR2 ANQGSEA. The CDR3 runs to 13 residues. V lost 4 bases and J 8 bases, leaving 17 bases between the germline ends. Study-wide points: In its TCR sequencing and HLA analysis, the study acknowledged that the number of individuals was relatively small.

High-throughput TCR beta sequencing covered peripheral CD8+ and CD4+ T cells. It was negative isolation that provided the CD8+ and CD4+ T cells, whereas TEMRA cells were enriched by FACS. An input of roughly 0.5 to 1 ug of RNA was subjected to reverse transcription using random hexamers. Amplification of TCR beta CDR3 was carried out by immunoSEQ multiplex PCR, which covered 54 Vbeta and 13 Jbeta segments. Using its own MiXCR run on the immunoSEQ multiplex PCR reads, TCRdb lists one record per CDR3 protein. The sample contains a few hundred thousand distinct CDR3 sequences, more than 75% of which appear only once.

The genes are TRBV29-1 and TRBJ1-2; tentative D call: TRBD1 (6 bases). The sample was CD8+ T cells from PBMCs. The clonotype originates from a human donor with multiple sclerosis. For the CDR3, the DNA is TGCAGCGTTGGGCCTGGGTCAGGGGAAGGCTACACCTTC. This gives the protein CSVGPGSGEGYTF.